This TCR beta chain emerged from a study of blood T cells in healthy people across ages. Primed by a sample-barcoded 5' primer and a J-beta primer mix, a second PCR proceeded for 7 to 11 cycles. TCRdb reprocessed the 5' RACE reads via MiXCR and lists one record per CDR3 protein. The sample includes about 1,800,000 distinct CDR3 sequences, over 25% of them seen just once. Remarks on this clonotype: At one boundary the junction diverges from the germline segment, which might be a read error.

Germline V gives CDR1 MNHNS, CDR2 SASEGT. This CDR3 contains 17 residues. The receptor was isolated from a young woman in good health. The sequenced sample consisted of blood. The V and J genes are TRBV6-1 and TRBJ1-5, with D unclear. The CDR3 DNA reads TGTGCCAGCAGTGAAGCGCGAGGGATTTATAGCGATCAGCCCCAGCATTTT. As protein: CASSEARGIYSDQPQHF.